This paragraph reports one T cell receptor beta chain. Here immunoSEQ multiplex PCR was the method, and the copy in TCRdb shows in-frame clones only, minus some. This sample has 250,000 to 300,000 clones; around 90% occur once, and the top ten carry about 1%. The sample is drawn from a study of blood T cell repertoires in COVID-19. The trim removed 2 bases at V and 0 bases at J, leaving 12 bases unmatched. Germline V gene sequence: CDR1 SGHVS, CDR2 FQNEAQ. The CDR3 is made up of 19 amino acids. Sequencing used PBMCs or T cells enriched from blood (not recorded which). This chain uses TRBV7-8 with TRBJ1-2, with TRBD1 matching over 10 bases. The clonotype was recovered from a woman in her 30s who had recovered from COVID-19. CDR3 in amino acids: CASSLLTRQGANPNYGYTF. CDR3 bases: TGTGCCAGCAGCTTACTTACTCGACAGGGGGCGAACCCTAACTATGGCTACACCTTC.